This T cell receptor beta chain was retrieved from a study of cytomegalovirus exposure and HLA in healthy donors. Amplification used 60 Vbeta primers and 13 Jbeta primers. The method was immunoSEQ multiplex PCR; TCRdb's version includes in-frame clones alone and lacks a portion of them. Of some 160,000 clones in the sample, 77% are singletons; the top ten hold approximately 1.6%. Study outcomes and limitations: In a later analysis, at a false discovery rate of 0.05, roughly 17,000 TCR beta sequences were associated with HLA alleles. Confirmation was obtained in vitro that a few CMV-associated chains are specific for CMV antigens. When a later analysis compared HLA-associated TCR beta chains with equally common others, the HLA-associated chains turned out to be more clonally expanded and to have lower generation probabilities.

Donors in the study were healthy people who gave bone marrow. This CDR3 is 22 amino acids long. The germline V gene encodes CDR1 LNHDA and CDR2 SQIVND (reference sequence). The V gene end was trimmed by 5 bases and the J gene end by 0 bases; junction bases not matched to a gene: 20. As for this clone: Its antigen is still unknown.

The sequencing input was PBMCs. This clonotype was obtained from a woman aged 25 to 39 in good health and CMV-seronegative. This chain links TRBV19 with TRBJ1-6, with 9 bases that match TRBD1. The CDR3 coding sequence is TGTGCCAGTAGTTCCAACCTTGGACAGGGGCCTCTACTTAGCTCCTATAATTCACCCCTCCACTTT. Translated: CASSSNLGQGPLLSSYNSPLHF.